The rows below give T cell receptor beta chains drawn from one sample of a study of cytomegalovirus exposure and HLA in healthy donors. Only in-frame clones appear in the TCRdb table, and some are missing; sequencing was by immunoSEQ multiplex PCR. The sample holds roughly 150,000 clones, around 65% seen once. Source material: PBMCs. These receptors were collected from a woman under 40 in good health and CMV-seropositive. Each CDR3 is given with its conserved first and last residue. D genes are given only for firm matches. Clone size is stated in some rows and not others, as once, few, many or a class when expanded.

abundance	d_gene	v_gene	j_gene	CDR3nt	CDR3aa
-	-	TRBV4-1	TRBJ2-5	TGCGCCAGCAGCCATTCTGCTTCCAGGGAAATTGTGGAGACCCAGTACTTC	CASSHSASREIVETQYF
-	TRBD1	TRBV7-9	TRBJ2-1	TGTGCCAGCAGCTTATTGTGGACAGGGAAAATGCATGAGCAGTTCTTC	CASSLLWTGKMHEQFF
-	-	TRBV4-1	TRBJ1-4	TGCGCCAGCAGCCAAGAGGGGCTGAGAAGAATTTTT	CASSQEGLRRIF
-	TRBD2	TRBV7-2	TRBJ2-1	TGTGCCAGCAGCTCCTCTGGCGGGGGTCACAATGAGCAGTTCTTC	CASSSSGGGHNEQFF
once	TRBD1	TRBV14	TRBJ1-2	TGTGCCAGCAGCCAATCATCCAGGGGGCGGGATGGCTACACCTTC	CASSQSSRGRDGYTF
-	-	TRBV6-5	TRBJ1-1	TGTGCCAGCAGTTACTGGGGGTTGGGGGGGGACACTGAAGCTTTCTTT	CASSYWGLGGDTEAFF
few	-	TRBV2	TRBJ1-4	TGTGCCAGCAGTGAAGCGCTCGGGGGGTGGGGTGAAAAACTGTTTTTT	CASSEALGGWGEKLFF
-	TRBD2	TRBV5-1	TRBJ2-2	TGCGCCAGCAGCTTGAGCGGGGTCGGGACCGGGGAGCTGTTTTTT	CASSLSGVGTGELFF
-	TRBD1	TRBV5-1	TRBJ1-5	TGCGCCAGCAGCTTGGAGGGCAGGGGGCACGGTCAGCCCCAGCATTTT	CASSLEGRGHGQPQHF
-	TRBD1	TRBV4-2	TRBJ2-7	TGTGCCAGCAGCCTAACAACAGGGGTAGGTGACGAGCAGTACTTC	CASSLTTGVGDEQYF
-	TRBD1	TRBV5-1	TRBJ2-7	TGCGCCAGCAGCTGGGGGACAGGTCCCCCCGGCGAGCAGTACTTC	CASSWGTGPPGEQYF
few	TRBD1	TRBV5-6	TRBJ1-2	TGTGCCAGCAGCTTTCTGACAGGGGAAGGCATTAACTATGGCTACACCTTC	CASSFLTGEGINYGYTF
-	-	TRBV10-1	TRBJ2-3	TGCGCCAGCAGTGCCCGGGGGTCAGATACGCAGTATTTT	CASSARGSDTQYF
-	-	TRBV13	TRBJ2-3	TGTGCCAGCAGCTTAGGCGGGGGAACTGCAGATACGCAGTATTTT	CASSLGGGTADTQYF
-	-	TRBV7-2	TRBJ2-5	TGTGCCAGCAGCCGGGGCGGGGAAGAGACCCAGTACTTC	CASSRGGEETQYF
-	TRBD1	TRBV9	TRBJ2-3	TGTGCCAGCAGCGTAGAAGCAGGGGGCCCCACAGATACGCAGTATTTT	CASSVEAGGPTDTQYF
few	-	TRBV30	TRBJ2-7	TGTGCCTGGAGTATTCGATACGAGCAGTACTTC	CAWSIRYEQYF
-	TRBD1	TRBV15	TRBJ2-5	TGTGCCACCAGCAGAGATGTAGGGGGCGAGACCCAGTACTTC	CATSRDVGGETQYF
-	-	TRBV5-1	TRBJ2-7	TGCGCCAGCAGCTTGAGTAGCGGTTGGGAGCAGTACTTC	CASSLSSGWEQYF
-	-	TRBV7-3	TRBJ1-2	TGTGCCAGCAGCTTAACGGAGGGAAGCGGCTACACCTTC	CASSLTEGSGYTF
-	-	TRBV28	TRBJ1-2	TGTGCCAGCAGTTTGAGGACAGCACCATACACCTTC	CASSLRTAPYTF
-	-	TRBV28	TRBJ2-3	TGTGCCAGCAGTGTCAAACGACAGTTGGGGCGCACAGATACGCAGTATTTT	CASSVKRQLGRTDTQYF
few	-	TRBV7-3	TRBJ1-2	TGTGCCAGCAGCTTAACACCCCGGGTCGGAGAGGGCGGCTACACCTTC	CASSLTPRVGEGGYTF
-	-	TRBV4-1	TRBJ2-5	TGCGCCAGCAGCCAAGCCGGAGCAGAAGAGACCCAGTACTTC	CASSQAGAEETQYF
few	-	TRBV19	TRBJ1-6	TGTGCCAGTAGTATTGGGGAGGTTCATCACCTCCACTTT	CASSIGEVHHLHF
-	-	TRBV29-1	TRBJ1-2	TGCAGCGCCAGTAGCAACTATGGCTACACCTTC	CSASSNYGYTF
once	-	TRBV5-1	TRBJ2-1	TGCGCCAGCGATGAGGGGGGGCCAAGTATGAAGAATGAGCAGTTCTTC	CASDEGGPSMKNEQFF
-	-	TRBV20-1	TRBJ1-1	TGCAGTGCTGAGAGGGCAGCTGAAGCTTTCTTT	CSAERAAEAFF
-	-	TRBV5-8	TRBJ2-7	TGTGCCAGCAGCTTGCTAGGGGTCAAGTACGAGCAGTACTTC	CASSLLGVKYEQYF
-	TRBD2	TRBV7-6	TRBJ2-7	TGTGCCAGCAGCTTAGGAGGGGGACTAGCGGGAGACTACGAGCAGTACTTC	CASSLGGGLAGDYEQYF
-	-	TRBV7-6	TRBJ2-5	TGTGCCAGCAGCTTAGTCTCGGAGACCCAGTACTTC	CASSLVSETQYF
few	-	TRBV19	TRBJ1-2	TGTGCCAGTAGTATTGACAGTTCGATTAACTATGGCTACACCTTC	CASSIDSSINYGYTF
-	TRBD2	TRBV27	TRBJ2-7	TGTGCCAGCAGTTTAAAGGCTAGCGGGGACGCCATCTTCTACGAGCAGTACTTC	CASSLKASGDAIFYEQYF
-	-	TRBV7-2	TRBJ1-5	TGTGCCAGCAGCTTTAATTCAGGGGTTGGACAGCCCCAGCATTTT	CASSFNSGVGQPQHF
-	-	TRBV27	TRBJ1-3	TGTGCCAGCAGGCTATCCGATGGAAACACCATATATTTT	CASRLSDGNTIYF
-	TRBD1	TRBV4-1	TRBJ1-2	TGCGCCAGCAGCCGGGTTTTCTCCGGGACAGGGGGCGTCTTGGGCTATGGCTACACCTTC	CASSRVFSGTGGVLGYGYTF
-	-	TRBV5-1	TRBJ2-1	TGCGCCAGCACTGCGAGCTCCTACAATGAGCAGTTCTTC	CASTASSYNEQFF
-	-	TRBV29-1	TRBJ1-4	TGCAGCGTTGGGCTGCGGGCTAATGAAAAACTGTTTTTT	CSVGLRANEKLFF
-	TRBD1	TRBV27	TRBJ2-5	TGTGCCAGCAAGGCGGGACAGGGGGAAACGGAGACCCAGTACTTC	CASKAGQGETETQYF
few	TRBD2	TRBV11-2	TRBJ2-5	TGTGCCAGCAGCTTAGGAGCTTATCTAGCGGGAAGTGGGGAGACCCAGTACTTC	CASSLGAYLAGSGETQYF
once	TRBD2	TRBV11-2	TRBJ2-1	TGTGCCAGCAGCTACTCTAGCGGCAGCTCCTACAATGAGCAGTTCTTC	CASSYSSGSSYNEQFF
-	TRBD2	TRBV7-9	TRBJ2-7	TGTGCCATCGAAGAGCGGGAGCCCCCCTACGAGCAGTACTTC	CAIEEREPPYEQYF
-	-	TRBV4-1	TRBJ1-6	TGCGCCAGCAGCCAAGACGCCGGGGTTTTTTCACCCCTCCACTTT	CASSQDAGVFSPLHF
-	TRBD1	TRBV4-1	TRBJ2-7	TGCGCCAGCAGCCAAGTTGCTTCCGACAGGGGTTACGAGCAGTACTTC	CASSQVASDRGYEQYF
-	TRBD2	TRBV28	TRBJ2-1	TGTGCCAGCGTGGTAGCGGGGGGGCCTGAGCAGTTCTTC	CASVVAGGPEQFF
-	-	TRBV11-3	TRBJ1-3	TGTGCCAGCAGCGACCAGGGGTCCGGGATTGCGGGAAACACCATATATTTT	CASSDQGSGIAGNTIYF
once	-	TRBV30	TRBJ1-6	TGTGCCTGGCGACGGGTAGGATATAATTCACCCCTCCACTTT	CAWRRVGYNSPLHF
-	-	TRBV28	TRBJ1-2	TGTGCCAGCACCAAAAGGGGTCGGGTAAACTATGGCTACACCTTC	CASTKRGRVNYGYTF
-	-	TRBV15	TRBJ2-7	TGTGCCACCAGCAAATCAACCGGGACTTTATCCTACGAGCAGTACTTC	CATSKSTGTLSYEQYF
few	TRBD1	TRBV4-1	TRBJ2-7	TGCGCCAGCAGCCCTCACAGGGGCCCCGAGGAAGAGCAGTACTTC	CASSPHRGPEEEQYF
-	TRBD1	TRBV9	TRBJ1-2	TGTGCCAGCAGCGGTCCGGGACAGCTAAACTATGGCTACACCTTC	CASSGPGQLNYGYTF
-	-	TRBV2	TRBJ1-2	TGTGCCAGCAGTGACAGGCGACACTATGGCTACACCTTC	CASSDRRHYGYTF